This T cell receptor (beta chain) was recorded in a study of blood T cell repertoires in COVID-19. For the study at large: Donors in the United States, Italy and Spain gave samples during acute or convalescent COVID-19.

Some clones are missing from TCRdb's copy, which holds only in-frame ones; the method was immunoSEQ multiplex PCR. The table shows 150,000 to 200,000 clones, with 76% occurring only once. The CDR3 covers 15 residues. Germline V gene data show CDR1 as SGHRS and CDR2 as YFSETQ. V dropped 0 bases and J dropped 5 bases, with 12 bases sitting between them. The rearrangement links TRBV5-1 to TRBJ1-3; no reliable D call. This clonotype was sampled from a woman in her forties or fifties with active or convalescent COVID-19. Material for sequencing was peripheral blood. Here the CDR3 reads CASSLAGRARNTIYF. The DNA for the CDR3 is TGCGCCAGCAGCTTGGCAGGAAGAGCTAGAAACACCATATATTTT.